A single T cell receptor beta chain is shown here with its context. Antigen: not known. These data belong to a study of shared clonotypes between healthy human individuals. Terminally differentiated effector memory CD45RA+ cells were left out of the naive CD8 fraction, which was CD45RO-negative and positively selected for CCR7. Whole-study findings and limits: Genetic and exposure-history diversity was limited by the small donor number. Generally, estimated richness proved larger in naive subsets than it did in memory subsets.

TCRdb keeps only in-frame clones here, not all; method: immunoSEQ multiplex PCR. The table has under 850,000 clones, 92% seen once. Germline V lookup: CDR1 MNHNY, CDR2 SVGAGI (reference sequence). The CDR3 length is 15 residues. V shed 8 bases and J shed 5 bases, with 21 bases lying between them. The sample consisted of naive CD8+ T cells sorted from blood. This sequence joins TRBV6-6 and TRBJ1-1; D is perhaps TRBD1 (6 bases). The sequence derives from a man aged 30 to 45 in good health. This chain's CDR3 is CASEIGGAGGTEAFF. As DNA, the CDR3 is TGTGCCAGCGAAATCGGGGGGGCCGGGGGGACTGAAGCTTTCTTT.